Presented here are 17 T cell receptor beta chains from one specimen sequenced in a study of spatial heterogeneity in lung cancer. Noted time point: sample taken at primary tumor resection. The input material, whole RNA from tumor, nontumor lung or frozen PBMC, was sequenced unsorted. TCRdb ran MiXCR on the 5' RACE reads and lists one entry per CDR3 protein. The repertoire consists of about 30,000 distinct CDR3 sequences, with 7.5% to 9.5% occurring once and the leading ten covering roughly 35%. Sequencing was performed on PBMCs, taken at surgery. The receptors here all came from a female donor with early-stage non-small cell lung cancer.

The chain links TRBV6-5 to TRBJ2-1; 10 positions match TRBD2. The J segment lost 2 bases and the V segment lost 5 bases, leaving 9 bases of the junction unmatched. The germline CDR1 and CDR2 sequences are MNHEY and SVGAGI. The CDR3 totals 17 residues. CDR3 loop: CASSRQRTSGAYNEQFF. CDR3 bases: TGTGCCAGCAGTAGACAACGGACTAGCGGAGCCTACAATGAGCAGTTCTTC.

The sample holds many counts of this clonotype. The chain uses TRBV29-1 and TRBJ2-1; 9 bases align to TRBD1. The germline V gene encodes CDR1 SQVTM and CDR2 ANQGSEA. The CDR3 is made up of 15 amino acids. J was trimmed by 1 base and V by 4 bases; bases with no gene match: 5. The CDR3 protein is CSVGQGGGSYNEQFF. CDR3 DNA: TGCAGCGTTGGACAGGGGGGCGGTTCCTACAATGAGCAGTTCTTC.

The chain carries TRBV18 and TRBJ2-5; D not certain. The CDR3 sequence is 12 residues long. From germline, CDR1 is KGHSH and CDR2 LQKENI. The germline V and J ends were trimmed by 3 bases and 0 bases, with 2 bases remaining between them. CDR3 in DNA: TGTGCCAGCTCACCCAACCAAGAGACCCAGTACTTC. It codes for CASSPNQETQYF.

In this sample, this clonotype turned up many times. The chain carries TRBV12-3 or TRBV12-4 and TRBJ1-4; D unresolved. The ends were cut back, 2 bases at V and 7 bases at J, with 11 bases in the middle. The CDR3 is 14 residues long. CDR3 in DNA: TGTGCCAGCAGTTTACGGGGTTACAGTGAAAAACTGTTTTTT. Its translation is CASSLRGYSEKLFF.

V is TRBV11-3 and J is TRBJ2-3; TRBD2 matches 10 bases. The CDR3 spans 16 residues. Germline V gene data show CDR1 as SGHNT and CDR2 as YENEEA. V was pared by 5 bases and J by 2 bases, with 7 bases of the junction left unmatched. The chain's CDR3 is CASSDISGRTTDTQYF. CDR3 coding DNA: TGTGCCAGCAGCGACATTAGCGGGAGGACCACAGATACGCAGTATTTT.

This clonotype was detected only a few times. V gene TRBV6-2 or TRBV6-3 combines with J gene TRBJ1-5; 9 bases agree with TRBD1. The CDR3 is made up of 15 amino acids. Germline CDR1 MNHEY, CDR2 SVGEGT. V lost 6 bases to trimming and J lost 6 bases; unmatched junction nucleotides: 9. DNA of the CDR3: TGTGCCAGCAGGTCAACAGGGGGCGCGGGTCAGCCCCAGCATTTT. Translated, it gives CASRSTGGAGQPQHF.

The sample holds a few counts of this clonotype. The chain has TRBV7-2 and TRBJ2-5; maybe TRBD2 (5 bases). Trimming pared 0 bases from V and 5 bases from J, leaving 25 bases between. The CDR3 length is 19 residues. Germline V CDR1 and CDR2: SGHTA, FQGNSA. The CDR3 DNA sequence: TGTGCCAGCAGCTTAGCGCATCCGTACAGCGGAGAGGGTCCGGAGACCCAGTACTTC. As protein: CASSLAHPYSGEGPETQYF.

This clonotype was seen repeatedly, ten times or more. The chain combines TRBV29-1 with TRBJ1-6; 9 bases map to TRBD1. After removal of 6 bases from V and 7 bases from J, the junction contained 4 bases not matched to a gene. The CDR3 runs to 13 residues. CDR1 and CDR2 from the germline V gene are SQVTM and ANQGSEA. In DNA form, the CDR3 reads TGCAGCGTGGGACAGGGAGTGAATTCACCCCTCCACTTT. Amino acids: CSVGQGVNSPLHF.

This clonotype came up many times. The chain is built from TRBV20-1 and TRBJ2-1; 8 bases fit TRBD2. J was trimmed by 3 bases and V by 5 bases; bases with no gene match: 3. The germline gives CDR1 DFQATT, CDR2 SNEGSKA (reference sequence). The CDR3 is 13 residues long. CDR3 loop: CSAGGTSYNEQFF. The CDR3 DNA sequence: TGCAGTGCTGGCGGGACTAGCTACAATGAGCAGTTCTTC.

The V call is TRBV6-1, the J call TRBJ2-5; 7 bases fit TRBD1. Germline loops: CDR1 MNHNS, CDR2 SASEGT. The CDR3 is 13 amino acids. V trimming: 6 bases; J trimming: 2 bases; junction bases outside the gene matches: 3. This CDR3 reads CASRDRSQETQYF. CDR3 sequence (DNA): TGTGCCAGCAGGGACAGGTCGCAAGAGACCCAGTACTTC.

This clonotype appeared a few times. The chain is built from TRBV11-3 and TRBJ2-5, with unresolved D. Germline lookup yields CDR1 SGHNT and CDR2 YENEEA. The CDR3 loop spans 14 amino acids. Between the trimmed V and J ends, which lost 5 bases and 0 bases, there was a span of 10 bases. The CDR3 loop reads CASSLGPNQETQYF. Here the CDR3 DNA reads TGTGCCAGCAGCCTAGGACCAAACCAAGAGACCCAGTACTTC.

This clonotype was recorded at least ten times. CDR3 in amino acids: CASRTGGGRVADTQYF. DNA of the CDR3: TGTGCCAGCAGAACAGGGGGCGGGAGGGTAGCAGATACGCAGTATTTT. This chain connects TRBV7-2 to TRBJ2-3; perhaps D is TRBD1 or TRBD2 (9 bases each). Germline lookup yields CDR1 SGHTA and CDR2 FQGNSA. This CDR3 is 16 amino acids long. The V gene lost 6 bases and the J gene lost 4 bases, with 20 bases spanning the gap.

The table lists this clonotype with many counts. CDR3: CASSLTPSYEQYF. The CDR3 nucleotides read TGTGCCAGCAGCTTAACCCCTAGCTACGAGCAGTACTTC. This chain connects TRBV7-9 to TRBJ2-7; D is unresolved. Germline V gene data show CDR1 as SEHNR and CDR2 as FQNEAQ (reference sequence). Trimming pared 2 bases from V and 3 bases from J, leaving 8 bases between. This CDR3 has 13 residues. Together with reference TRBV7-9 and TRBJ2-7, the CDR3 gives the full variable domain: DTGVSQNPRHKITKRGQNVTFRCDPISEHNRLYWYRQTLGQGPEFLTYFQNEAQLEKSRLLSDRFSAERPKGSFSTLEIQRTEQGDSAMYLCASSLTPSYEQYFGPGTRLTVT.

This clonotype has more than one count but fewer than ten. V and J are TRBV30 and TRBJ1-5; unclear D gene. Germline CDR1 and CDR2: GTSNPN and SVGIG (reference sequence). Trimming removed 2 bases from V and 6 bases from J, with 14 bases in between. The CDR3 contains 14 residues. The CDR3 region is CAWSSGRVGQPQHF. The CDR3 DNA reads as TGTGCCTGGAGTAGTGGGAGGGTCGGTCAGCCCCAGCATTTT.

There are many counts of this clonotype. The chain has TRBV6-2 or TRBV6-3 and TRBJ2-1, with a possible D match to TRBD2 (6 bases). Trimming removed 6 bases at V and 7 bases at J, with 13 bases between. This CDR3 is 13 amino acids long. Per the germline V gene, CDR1 is MNHEY and CDR2 is SVGEGT. CDR3 in DNA: TGTGCCAGCAGGAATATTGGGGGGAATGAGCAGTTCTTC. Its protein product is CASRNIGGNEQFF.

This clonotype was observed at least ten times. The V call is TRBV5-5, the J call TRBJ2-1; 12 bases are a match to TRBD2. Looked up from germline, CDR1 is SGHKS and CDR2 is YYEKEE (reference sequence). V lost 3 bases and J lost 0; bases outside the gene matches: 7. The CDR3 is 18 amino acids. CDR3 DNA: TGTGCCAGCAGCTCTTCTAGCGGGAGGGCCAGCTCCTACAATGAGCAGTTCTTC. Its protein product is CASSSSSGRASSYNEQFF.

This clonotype was observed many times. The chain carries TRBV12-3 or TRBV12-4 and TRBJ2-7, with TRBD2 identical over 8 bases. The CDR3 has 15 residues. The V gene end was trimmed by 6 bases and the J gene end by 5 bases; junction bases not matched to a gene: 12. CDR3 DNA sequence: TGTGCCAGCAGGGGGAGGAGCGGGAGCGCCGACGAGCAGTACTTC. This gives the protein CASRGRSGSADEQYF.